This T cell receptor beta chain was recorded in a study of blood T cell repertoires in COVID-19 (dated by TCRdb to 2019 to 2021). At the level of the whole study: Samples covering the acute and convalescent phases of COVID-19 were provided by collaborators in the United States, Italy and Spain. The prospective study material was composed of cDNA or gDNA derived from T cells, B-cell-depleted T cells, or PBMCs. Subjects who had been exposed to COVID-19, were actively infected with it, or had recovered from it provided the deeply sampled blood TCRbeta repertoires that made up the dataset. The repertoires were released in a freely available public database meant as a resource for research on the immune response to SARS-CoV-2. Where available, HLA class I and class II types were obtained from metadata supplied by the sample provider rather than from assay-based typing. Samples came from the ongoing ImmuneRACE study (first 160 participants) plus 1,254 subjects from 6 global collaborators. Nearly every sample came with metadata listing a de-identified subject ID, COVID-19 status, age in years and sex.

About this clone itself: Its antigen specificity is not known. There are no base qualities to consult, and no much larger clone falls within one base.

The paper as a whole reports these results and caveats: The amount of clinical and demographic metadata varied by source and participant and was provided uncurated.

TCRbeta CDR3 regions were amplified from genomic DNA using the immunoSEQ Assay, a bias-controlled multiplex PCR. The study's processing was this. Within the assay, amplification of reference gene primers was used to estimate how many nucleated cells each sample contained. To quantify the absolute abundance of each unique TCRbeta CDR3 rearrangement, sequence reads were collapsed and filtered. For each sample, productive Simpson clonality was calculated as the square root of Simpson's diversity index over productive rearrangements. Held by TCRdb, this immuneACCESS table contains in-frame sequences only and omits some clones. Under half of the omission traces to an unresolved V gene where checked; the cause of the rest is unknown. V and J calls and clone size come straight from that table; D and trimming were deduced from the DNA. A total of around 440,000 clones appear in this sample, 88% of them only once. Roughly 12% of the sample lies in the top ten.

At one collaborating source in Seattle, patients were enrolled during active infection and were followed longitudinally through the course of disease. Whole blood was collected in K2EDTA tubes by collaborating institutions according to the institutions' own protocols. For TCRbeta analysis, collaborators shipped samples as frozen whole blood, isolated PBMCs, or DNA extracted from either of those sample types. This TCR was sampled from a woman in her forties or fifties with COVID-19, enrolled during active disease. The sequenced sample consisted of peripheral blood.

CDR3 sequence: CASSSGQAEETQYF. The nucleotide sequence reads TGTGCCAGCAGCTCCGGACAGGCTGAAGAGACCCAGTACTTC. The sequence is built from TRBV13 and TRBJ2-5, with 7 middle bases fitting TRBD1. Its CDR3 holds 14 amino acids, cysteine through phenylalanine. The entry retains the CDR3 DNA only, 42 bases that are in frame from base 1. Germline trimming: 4 bases from V, 3 bases from J; junction bases outside gene matches: 5. CDR1 and CDR2 were assigned from the germline V gene (reference sequence) as PRHDT and FYEKMQ.